This T cell receptor beta chain is from a study of low-dose radiotherapy and immunotherapy resistance in tumors. Per germline, CDR1 MNHEY and CDR2 SMNVEV (reference sequence). CDR3 size: 14 residues. The germline V and J ends were trimmed by 5 bases and 3 bases, with 13 bases remaining between them. This clonotype was seen many times. With TRAV- and TRBV-specific primers, first-strand cDNA was made, covering the alpha and beta chains. For amplifying TCRs, the PCR ran for 15 to 20 cycles with Phusion, which was used together with a constant-region primer and the adapter on the V primers. One entry per CDR3 protein, called by TCRdb with MiXCR from the reads. Of 40,000 or so distinct CDR3 sequences in the sample, around a third were seen once. The time point is: before trial treatment.

Sequencing used PBMCs, obtained before treatment. The gene calls are TRBV27 and TRBJ1-2, with D uncertain. This TCR derives from a male donor with gallbladder cancer. CDR3: CASSPPGVYYGYTF. DNA of the CDR3: TGTGCCAGCAGTCCCCCGGGTGTGTACTATGGCTACACCTTC.